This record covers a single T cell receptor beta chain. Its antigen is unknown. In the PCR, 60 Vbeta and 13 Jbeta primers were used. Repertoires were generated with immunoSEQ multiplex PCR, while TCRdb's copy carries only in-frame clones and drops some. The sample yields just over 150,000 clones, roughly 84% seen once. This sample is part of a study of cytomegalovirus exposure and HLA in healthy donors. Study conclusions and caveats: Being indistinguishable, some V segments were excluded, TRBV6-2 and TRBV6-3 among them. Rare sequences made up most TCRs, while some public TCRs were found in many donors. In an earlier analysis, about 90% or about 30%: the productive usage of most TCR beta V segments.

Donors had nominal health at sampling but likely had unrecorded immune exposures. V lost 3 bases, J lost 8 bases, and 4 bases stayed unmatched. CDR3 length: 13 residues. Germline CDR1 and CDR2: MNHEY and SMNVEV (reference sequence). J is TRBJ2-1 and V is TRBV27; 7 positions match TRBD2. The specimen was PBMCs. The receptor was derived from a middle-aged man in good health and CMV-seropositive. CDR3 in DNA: TGTGCCAGCAGTTTTCAGCGGGGTTATGAGCAGTTCTTC. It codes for CASSFQRGYEQFF.